The 28 T cell receptor beta chains given below trace back to one sample, sequenced in a study of cytotoxic CD8 clonotypes in ibrutinib-treated CLL. Produced via immunoSEQ multiplex PCR; TCRdb's table is partial and in-frame only. The table shows some 300,000 clones, with roughly 79% occurring only once. Specimen: PBMCs, collected before ibrutinib treatment. These receptors all come from a human donor with chronic lymphocytic leukemia.

The chain links TRBV5-1 to TRBJ2-3; perhaps TRBD2 as D (5 bases). This CDR3 spans 15 amino acids. In germline, CDR1 is SGHRS, CDR2 YFSETQ. Trimming cost V 0 bases and J 0 bases, with 8 bases left between them. The CDR3 here is CASSLVDFSTDTQYF. For the CDR3, the DNA is TGCGCCAGCAGCTTGGTGGACTTTAGCACAGATACGCAGTATTTT.

J is TRBJ2-2 and V is TRBV29-1; 7 nucleotides agree with TRBD1. The V gene's germline CDR1 is SQVTM and CDR2 ANQGSEA. V dropped 7 bases and J dropped 2; count of bases not matched to a gene: 4. There are 13 residues in the CDR3. CDR3 coding DNA: TGCAGCGGGCGACAGGGAAACACCGGGGAGCTGTTTTTT. This encodes CSGRQGNTGELFF.

The chain employs TRBV2 and TRBJ1-4; no definite D call. Per the germline V gene, CDR1 is SNHLY and CDR2 is FYNNEI. The germline V and J ends were trimmed by 1 base and 3 bases, with 12 bases remaining between them. The length of the CDR3 is 16 residues. CDR3 protein: CASSEVGRAANEKLFF. CDR3 coding DNA: TGTGCCAGCAGTGAAGTCGGGAGGGCAGCTAATGAAAAACTGTTTTTT.

In regard to this clone: Mismatch with germline at one junction end may stem from a read error. The chain joins TRBV4-3 to TRBJ2-1; no clear D gene. This CDR3 has 8 amino acids. Germline CDR1 and CDR2: LGHNA and YSLEER. CDR3 protein: CASSHAVF. The CDR3 DNA reads TGCGCCAGCAGCCATGCGGTCTTC.

The table lists this clone with a few counts. The CDR3 sequence: CASSELGQLYNEQFF. The CDR3 DNA reads as TGTGCCAGCAGCGAATTAGGACAGCTCTACAATGAGCAGTTCTTC. The chain has TRBV7-9 and TRBJ2-1; maybe TRBD1 (6 bases). Trimming cost V 5 bases and J 3 bases, with 14 bases left between them. This CDR3 is 15 amino acids long. In germline, CDR1 is SEHNR, CDR2 FQNEAQ (reference sequence).

The V call is TRBV18, the J call TRBJ2-1; 10 positions match TRBD1. The junction had 6 bases not matched to a gene; V was cut back by 0 bases and J by 7 bases. This CDR3 is 16 amino acids long. Germline V gene sequence: CDR1 KGHSH, CDR2 LQKENI. CDR3 in DNA: TGTGCCAGCTCACCACCGGGGACAGGGGCTGAGAATGAGCAGTTCTTC. It specifies CASSPPGTGAENEQFF.

The chain couples TRBV5-4 to TRBJ2-7, with 8 bases that match TRBD2. V gave up 4 bases and J gave up 3 bases; unmatched junction bases: 9. The CDR3 covers 15 residues. Germline-derived CDR1 and CDR2 are SGHNT and YYREEE (reference sequence). The CDR3 coding sequence is TGTGCCAGCAGCCCGATTAGCGGGAAGATCTACGAGCAGTACTTC. It yields the protein CASSPISGKIYEQYF.

This clone was counted once. The gene calls are TRBV7-2 and TRBJ2-3; TRBD1 agrees at 7 bases. Germline V gene lookup returns CDR1 SGHTA and CDR2 FQGNSA. The CDR3 contains 15 residues. V lost 3 bases and J lost 0; bases outside the gene matches: 3. CDR3: CASSLDRLSTDTQYF. The CDR3 DNA reads TGTGCCAGCAGCTTGGACAGGCTTAGCACAGATACGCAGTATTTT.

The V gene is TRBV4-1, the J gene TRBJ1-3; D gene uncertain. Trimming removed 0 bases at V and 0 bases at J, with 12 bases between. Germline-derived CDR1 and CDR2 are MGHRA and YSYEKL. This CDR3 is 17 amino acids long. CDR3 region: CASSQDLRAYSGNTIYF. DNA of the CDR3: TGCGCCAGCAGCCAAGATCTGAGGGCCTACTCTGGAAACACCATATATTTT.

This clone was detected once. V is TRBV6-5 and J is TRBJ2-1; 8 nucleotides match TRBD2. The CDR3 runs to 16 residues. The V gene end was trimmed by 3 bases and the J gene end by 0 bases; junction bases not matched to a gene: 4. Germline V lookup: CDR1 MNHEY, CDR2 SVGAGI. The CDR3 DNA follows: TGTGCCAGCAGTTATGGGACTAGGTCCTCCTACAATGAGCAGTTCTTC. Amino acid sequence: CASSYGTRSSYNEQFF.

The chain employs TRBV5-1 and TRBJ2-5; D may be TRBD2 (5 bases). Between the trimmed V and J ends, which lost 0 bases and 0 bases, there was a span of 12 bases. Germline assignment: CDR1 SGHRS and CDR2 YFSETQ. This CDR3 contains 16 residues. This chain's CDR3 is CASSLDGIDNQETQYF. The DNA of the CDR3 is TGCGCCAGCAGCTTGGACGGGATTGATAACCAAGAGACCCAGTACTTC. Variable domain in full (rest from reference TRBV5-1 and TRBJ2-5): KAGVTQTPRYLIKTRGQQVTLSCSPISGHRSVSWYQQTPGQGLQFLFEYFSETQRNKGNFPGRFSGRQFSNSRSEMNVSTLELGDSALYLCASSLDGIDNQETQYFGPGTRLLVL.

The chain joins TRBV14 to TRBJ1-4; TRBD1 aligns across 7 bases. V was pared by 2 bases and J by 3 bases, with 6 bases of the junction left unmatched. Germline CDR1 is SGHDN and CDR2 is FVKESK. This CDR3 region has 16 residues. DNA for the CDR3: TGTGCCAGCAGCCAACTCAGGGGGGCGGCTAATGAAAAACTGTTTTTT. This encodes CASSQLRGAANEKLFF.

The chain is built from TRBV27 and TRBJ2-6; D is undetermined. Germline lookup yields CDR1 MNHEY and CDR2 SMNVEV (reference sequence). Trimming pared 0 bases from V and 2 bases from J, leaving 2 bases between. The CDR3 runs 14 residues. The CDR3 DNA follows: TGTGCCAGCAGTTTATCGGCTGGGGCCAACGTCCTGACTTTC. Translated, it gives CASSLSAGANVLTF.

Comment on this clone: The same CDR3 can be traced to other DNA sequences in this sample. This chain uses TRBV18 with TRBJ2-1; D not certain. V lost 6 bases, J lost 5 bases, and 8 bases lay in between. The CDR3 totals 12 residues. Germline V gene data show CDR1 as KGHSH and CDR2 as LQKENI. The DNA of the CDR3 is TGTGCCAGCTCCCCGACGAACAATGAGCAGTTCTTC. This codes for CASSPTNNEQFF.

The chain uses TRBV5-1 and TRBJ2-1; TRBD2 aligns across 8 bases. CDR1 and CDR2 from the germline V gene are SGHRS and YFSETQ. J lost 4 bases, V lost 1 base, and 4 bases had no gene match. The CDR3 runs to 15 residues. The CDR3 protein is CASSLLPSGYNEQFF. CDR3 sequence (DNA): TGCGCCAGCAGCTTGTTGCCTAGCGGGTACAATGAGCAGTTCTTC.

V and J are TRBV4-1 and TRBJ1-5, with TRBD1 identical over 9 bases. This CDR3 comprises 17 residues. The germline V gene has CDR1 MGHRA and CDR2 YSYEKL. V trimming: 3 bases; J trimming: 6 bases; junction bases outside the gene matches: 12. The chain's CDR3 is CASSHSGQGIVIQPQHF. DNA for the CDR3: TGCGCCAGCAGCCACTCAGGACAGGGGATCGTGATTCAGCCCCAGCATTTT.

The chain employs TRBV10-3 and TRBJ2-7; weak D call: TRBD1 (6 bases). The length of the CDR3 is 14 residues. V was pared by 4 bases and J by 0 bases, with 10 bases between. The germline CDR1 and CDR2 sequences are ENHRY and SYGVKD. CDR3 DNA sequence: TGTGCCATCAGTGGGGCAGGGGACTCCTACGAGCAGTACTTC. It encodes CAISGAGDSYEQYF.

V gene TRBV4-1 combines with J gene TRBJ2-3; D unclear. The CDR3 spans 14 residues. V was cut by 1 base and J by 4 bases, with 9 bases left in between. Germline loops: CDR1 MGHRA, CDR2 YSYEKL. The CDR3 sequence: CASSQVGLADTQYF. The CDR3 bases are TGCGCCAGCAGCCAAGTAGGGTTGGCAGATACGCAGTATTTT.

The chain has TRBV29-1 and TRBJ1-3; D remains unclear. Trimming left V 1 base short and J 4 bases short, with 2 bases between. Germline V lookup: CDR1 SQVTM, CDR2 ANQGSEA. The CDR3 has 11 residues. The chain's CDR3 is CSVEGGNTIYF. The CDR3 DNA reads as TGCAGCGTTGAAGGGGGAAACACCATATATTTT.

The rearrangement joins TRBV28 to TRBJ2-1; D possibly corresponds to TRBD2 (6 bases). The CDR3 sequence is 13 residues long. CDR1 and CDR2 (germline): MDHEN, SYDVKM. V was pared by 5 bases and J by 10 bases, with 15 bases between. CDR3 loop: CASSPGTFHEQFF. DNA of the CDR3: TGTGCCAGCAGTCCGGGGACTTTCCACGAGCAGTTCTTC. Supplemented by reference TRBV28 and TRBJ2-1, the full variable domain reads DVKVTQSSRYLVKRTGEKVFLECVQDMDHENMFWYRQDPGLGLRLIYFSYDVKMKEKGDIPEGYSVSREKKERFSLILESASTNQTSMYLCASSPGTFHEQFFGPGTRLTVL.

V is TRBV28 and J is TRBJ2-7, with D perhaps TRBD2 (6 bases). CDR1 and CDR2 (germline): MDHEN, SYDVKM. V lost 6 bases to trimming and J lost 2 bases, with 11 bases between them. The CDR3 is 13 residues long. CDR3: CASRRGIPYEQYF. As DNA, the CDR3 is TGTGCCAGCAGGCGCGGGATTCCCTACGAGCAGTACTTC. Together with reference TRBV28 and TRBJ2-7, the CDR3 gives the full variable domain: DVKVTQSSRYLVKRTGEKVFLECVQDMDHENMFWYRQDPGLGLRLIYFSYDVKMKEKGDIPEGYSVSREKKERFSLILESASTNQTSMYLCASRRGIPYEQYFGPGTRLTVT.

The genes are TRBV6-5 and TRBJ1-5, with D perhaps TRBD1 (5 bases). CDR3 length: 14 amino acids. Germline CDR1 is MNHEY and CDR2 is SVGAGI. V lost 0 bases and J 10 bases, leaving 13 bases between the germline ends. CDR3 residues: CASSYSTQGYPQHF. The CDR3 nucleotides read TGTGCCAGCAGTTACTCGACCCAGGGTTATCCCCAGCATTTT.

V usage is TRBV5-1 and J usage is TRBJ2-2; no clear D gene. This CDR3 region has 14 residues. The V end lost 1 base, the J end lost 6 bases, and 10 bases lay between the germline ends. The germline gives CDR1 SGHRS, CDR2 YFSETQ. The CDR3 DNA reads as TGCGCCAGCAGCTTGTTTTCGGGTCCCGGGGAGCTGTTTTTT. Translation gives CASSLFSGPGELFF.

V and J are TRBV10-3 and TRBJ1-1; the D is unclear. CDR1 and CDR2 from the germline V gene are ENHRY and SYGVKD. Trimming removed 10 bases at V and 0 bases at J, with 9 bases between. The CDR3 runs 12 residues. The CDR3 loop is CATSDLNTEAFF. In DNA, the CDR3 is TGTGCCACCTCGGACCTGAACACTGAAGCTTTCTTT.

This rearrangement joins TRBV7-2 to TRBJ2-5, with 11 bases aligning to TRBD2. Trimming at V came to 7 bases and at J to 4 bases, leaving 11 bases not matched to a gene. The CDR3 runs to 16 residues. Per the germline V gene, CDR1 is SGHTA and CDR2 is FQGNSA. CDR3 in DNA: TGTGCCAGCAACGACAATAGCGGGAGGGCCTTAGAGACCCAGTACTTC. Its translation: CASNDNSGRALETQYF.

This chain links TRBV11-2 with TRBJ2-7; 11 bases are shared with TRBD1. The CDR3 runs 16 residues. V gave up 5 bases and J gave up 4 bases; unmatched junction bases: 10. The germline CDR1 and CDR2 sequences are SGHAT and FQNNGV. The DNA of the CDR3 is TGTGCCAGCAGCACCCCGAAAGGACAGGGGGCTTACGAGCAGTACTTC. Protein sequence: CASSTPKGQGAYEQYF.

V usage is TRBV18 and J usage is TRBJ2-3; TRBD2 agrees at 12 bases. The germline V gene encodes CDR1 KGHSH and CDR2 LQKENI. The CDR3 length is 15 residues. Unmatched junction bases numbered 8, after V lost 6 bases and J lost 7 bases. CDR3: CASSLTSGSRNTQYF. The CDR3 DNA follows: TGTGCCAGCTCCCTGACTAGCGGGAGTAGGAATACGCAGTATTTT. The variable domain in full, completed from reference TRBV18 and TRBJ2-3, reads NAGVMQNPRHLVRRRGQEARLRCSPMKGHSHVYWYRQLPEEGLKFMVYLQKENIIDESGMPKERFSAEFPKEGPSILRIQQVVRGDSAAYFCASSLTSGSRNTQYFGPGTRLTVL.

V usage is TRBV15 and J usage is TRBJ1-6; no definite D call. This CDR3 region has 14 residues. Germline V gene data show CDR1 as LNHNV and CDR2 as YYDKDF (reference sequence). Trimming removed 1 base from V and 6 bases from J, with 7 bases in between. The DNA for the CDR3 is TGTGCCACCAGCAGAGCACTGATTAATTCACCCCTCCACTTT. Translated: CATSRALINSPLHF.